This TCR beta chain was identified in a study of shared clonotypes between healthy human individuals. Study-level points and caveats: Researchers found naive subsets generally carried larger estimated richness than memory subsets. In having few donors, the study represented limited genetic and exposure-history diversity.

In the naive CD8 group, cells lacked CD45RO and were positively selected for CCR7, so terminally differentiated effector memory CD45RA+ cells were left out. All donors qualified as healthy HIV-negative adults and had experienced no recent acute infections or vaccinations. CDR3 length equals 17 residues. Germline V gene data show CDR1 as MNHEY and CDR2 as SMNVEV (reference sequence). V was clipped by 5 bases and J by 5 bases; unmatched bases: 11. As for this clone: The target antigen is unknown.

In replicate PCRs of sorted subsets, around 200 ng DNA, 29,000 or so T cell genomes, was used. TCRdb's table, derived via immunoSEQ multiplex PCR, lists solely in-frame clones and lacks some. The sample has about 2.2 million clones, around 95% seen once. The chain links TRBV27 to TRBJ2-2; the match to TRBD2 covers 10 bases. The sequence derives from a man aged 18 to 29 in good health. Some clones in this sample may be carry-over from other donors' samples. What was sequenced was naive CD8+ T cells from PBMCs. The CDR3, as DNA: TGTGCCAGCAGTCCTCCCCCCCAGCGGGAGGGGACCGGGGAGCTGTTTTTT. Amino acids: CASSPPPQREGTGELFF.